The 3 T cell receptor beta chains presented below share a single source sample, sequenced in a study of blood T cell repertoires in COVID-19. The data were produced by immunoSEQ multiplex PCR, yet TCRdb's version contains in-frame clones alone and is incomplete. The sample includes some 100,000 clones, approximately 78% seen only once; the top ten take almost 7%. The sequencing input was peripheral blood. The receptors here all came from a man aged 50-59 years with active or convalescent COVID-19.

The chain is built from TRBV4-2 and TRBJ2-2; 8 nucleotides match TRBD2. Germline CDR1 reads LGHNA; CDR2 reads YNFKEQ. V trimming: 3 bases; J trimming: 4 bases; junction bases outside the gene matches: 10. This CDR3 spans 17 amino acids. The CDR3 coding sequence is TGTGCCAGCAGCCACGCGGGGGCGGGGGGCGTCACCGGGGAGCTGTTTTTT. This gives the protein CASSHAGAGGVTGELFF.

The rearrangement joins TRBV11-3 to TRBJ2-1; 8 positions match TRBD1. Trimming at V came to 0 bases and at J to 4 bases, leaving 5 bases not matched to a gene. Germline-derived CDR1 and CDR2 are SGHNT and YENEEA. The CDR3 loop spans 16 amino acids. The CDR3 DNA reads TGTGCCAGCAGCTTAGATGGTGACAGGGGATACAATGAGCAGTTCTTC. Protein: CASSLDGDRGYNEQFF. The whole variable domain, filled in from reference TRBV11-3 and TRBJ2-1, reads EAGVVQSPRYKIIEKKQPVAFWCNPISGHNTLYWYLQNLGQGPELLIRYENEEAVDDSQLPKDRFSAERLKGVDSTLKIQPAELGDSAVYLCASSLDGDRGYNEQFFGPGTRLTVL.

The V and J genes are TRBV20-1 and TRBJ2-5, with 8 bases that match TRBD2. Per the germline V gene, CDR1 is DFQATT and CDR2 is SNEGSKA (reference sequence). The ends lost 3 bases at V and 4 bases at J; junction bases unmatched: 7. The CDR3 runs 14 residues. The CDR3 nucleotides are TGCAGTGCTAGTTCGAGCGGGGGATCAGAGACCCAGTACTTC. This translates into CSASSSGGSETQYF.